This T cell receptor (beta chain) emerged from a study of cytomegalovirus exposure and HLA in healthy donors. Overall study: From HLA-typed donors, an early data release held approximately 85 million unique TCRs. General study findings and limits: It was about 180 TCR beta chains that were listed as cytomegalovirus-associated. The likely origin of a cluster of highly shared sequence variants was a sequencing artifact.

As for this clone: What it binds is unknown.

The PCR made use of 60 Vbeta and 13 Jbeta primers. Only in-frame clones appear in the TCRdb table, and some are missing; sequencing was by immunoSEQ multiplex PCR. The sample spans 150,000 to 200,000 clones; the ten largest clones claim about 6.8%. J was trimmed by 6 bases and V by 5 bases; bases with no gene match: 13. This CDR3 comprises 16 residues. Germline CDR1 and CDR2: SNHLY and FYNNEI. The clonotype comes from a man aged 25 to 40 in good health and CMV-seronegative. The rearrangement uses TRBV2 and TRBJ2-1, with 7 bases lining up with TRBD1. The sample was PBMCs. CDR3 bases: TGTGCCAGCAGTCTTTTCCGGGACAGCGGAATCAATGAGCAGTTCTTC. Amino acids: CASSLFRDSGINEQFF.